This TCR beta chain is from a study of CD8+ T cells in alopecia areata. Sequencing relied on a cDNA template that was reverse transcribed from extracted RNA. The assay was immunoSEQ multiplex PCR, and TCRdb's table has in-frame clones only and misses some. The repertoire has 200,000 or so clones, about 56% of them found once; the top ten carry nearly 5%. The study's findings and limits: Relative to mice, TCR sharing across patients was less clear, a difference possibly HLA-related. Higher clonality and more expanded CD8+ clones appeared in lesional than normal scalp.

Trimming stripped 5 bases from V and 3 bases from J, with 14 bases between. The CDR3 covers 15 residues. Per the germline V gene, CDR1 is SGHAT and CDR2 is FQNNGV. On this clone: The target antigen is unknown.

The rearrangement links TRBV11-2 to TRBJ1-5; no definite D call. Sequenced: CD8+ T cells sorted from blood. This TCR came from a human donor in good health. The CDR3: CASSPKAPVNQPQHF. Here the CDR3 DNA reads TGTGCCAGCAGCCCCAAGGCGCCGGTCAATCAGCCCCAGCATTTT.